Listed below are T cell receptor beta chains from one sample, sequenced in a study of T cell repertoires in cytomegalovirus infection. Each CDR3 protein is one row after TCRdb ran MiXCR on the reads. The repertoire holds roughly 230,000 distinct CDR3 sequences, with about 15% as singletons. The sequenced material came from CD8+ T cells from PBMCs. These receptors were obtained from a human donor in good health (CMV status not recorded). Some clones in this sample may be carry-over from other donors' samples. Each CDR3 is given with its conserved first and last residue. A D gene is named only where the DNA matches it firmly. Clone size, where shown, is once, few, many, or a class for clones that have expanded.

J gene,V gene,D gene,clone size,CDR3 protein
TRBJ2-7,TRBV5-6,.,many,CASSLGDTFPYEQYF
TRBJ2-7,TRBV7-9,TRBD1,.,CASSLVGPGTGEDEQYF
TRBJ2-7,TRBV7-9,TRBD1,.,CASSWDPGTGQDEQYF
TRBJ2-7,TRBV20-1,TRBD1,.,CSARDRDSSYEQYF
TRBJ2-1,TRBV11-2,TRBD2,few,CASSLSRDGGGNEQFF
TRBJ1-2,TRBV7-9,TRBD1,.,CASSYSTGDPYGYTF
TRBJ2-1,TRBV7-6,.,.,CASSLSWQGSYNEQSF
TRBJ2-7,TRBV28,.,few,CASTDPGNTGDSSYEQYF
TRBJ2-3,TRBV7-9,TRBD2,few,CASSLRLAGNTDTQYF
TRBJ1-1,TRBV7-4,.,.,CASQVVPEAFF
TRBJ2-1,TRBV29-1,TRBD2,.,CSVEGGGNEQFF
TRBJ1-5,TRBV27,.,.,CASSLSSRGNQPQHF
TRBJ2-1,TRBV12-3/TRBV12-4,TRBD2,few,CASSHTDASGGGFF
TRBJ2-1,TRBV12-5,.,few,CASAPPQGRWGSYNEQFF
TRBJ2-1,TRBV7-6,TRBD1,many,CASSLTTGGIEQFF
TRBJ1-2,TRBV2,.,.,CASRLVGRVNYGYTF
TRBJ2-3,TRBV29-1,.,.,CSVVGTDTQYF
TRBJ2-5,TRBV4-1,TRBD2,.,CASSQDLADQETQYF
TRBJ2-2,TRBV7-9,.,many,CASSLRWGTLNTGELFF
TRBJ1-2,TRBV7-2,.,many,CASSLEGFFLGNYGYTF
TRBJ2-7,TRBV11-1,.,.,CASSLRKDPSYEQYF
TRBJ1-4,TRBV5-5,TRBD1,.,CASSPYDRESEREKLFF
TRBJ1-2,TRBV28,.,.,CASSLPPTHLNYGYTF
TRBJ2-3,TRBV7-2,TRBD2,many,CASSLADSGGEADTQYF
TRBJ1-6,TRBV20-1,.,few,CSASAGPPLHF
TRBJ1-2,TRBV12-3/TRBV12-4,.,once,CASTAGNYGYTF
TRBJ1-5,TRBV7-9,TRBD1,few,CASSLKGAGNQPQHF
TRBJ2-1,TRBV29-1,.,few,CSVEGGSDYEQFF
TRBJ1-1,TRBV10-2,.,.,CASRAGLAPEAFF
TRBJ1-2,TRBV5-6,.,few,CASSFGGAYGYTF
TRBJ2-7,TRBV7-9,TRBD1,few,CASSGRTGGSRNEQYF
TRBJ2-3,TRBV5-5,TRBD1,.,CASRDGDSSTDTQYF
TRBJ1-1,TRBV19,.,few,CASNSVNTEAFF
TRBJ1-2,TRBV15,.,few,CATSRSGFNYGYTF
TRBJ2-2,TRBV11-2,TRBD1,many,CASSHLGDRGPGELFF
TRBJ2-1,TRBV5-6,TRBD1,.,CASSGDRVGIEQFF